This TCR beta chain was obtained from a study of neurological immune-mediated disorders. The study, taken as a whole, reports: Phylogenetic analysis grouped 18 of 34 multiple sclerosis patients' repertoires together, suggesting a possible repertoire signature.

Germline assignment: CDR1 LGHDT and CDR2 YNNKEL (reference sequence). Trimming took 1 base from V and 5 from J, leaving 14 bases between them. The CDR3 covers 15 residues. For this clonotype: Its specificity is not known.

Unsorted libraries were derived from 2 million PBMCs stored at -80 C. TCRdb recomputed calls from the 5' RACE reads with MiXCR, one row per CDR3 protein. The table lists nearly 60,000 distinct CDR3 sequences, roughly 3.3% of them singletons. Sequencing was performed on PBMCs. The chain links TRBV3-1 to TRBJ1-1; D gene unclear. The TCR comes from a woman aged 25 to 39 with multiple sclerosis. The CDR3 sequence: CASSQGGSGFTEAFF. The CDR3, as DNA: TGTGCCAGCAGCCAAGGAGGCTCGGGGTTTACTGAAGCTTTCTTT.